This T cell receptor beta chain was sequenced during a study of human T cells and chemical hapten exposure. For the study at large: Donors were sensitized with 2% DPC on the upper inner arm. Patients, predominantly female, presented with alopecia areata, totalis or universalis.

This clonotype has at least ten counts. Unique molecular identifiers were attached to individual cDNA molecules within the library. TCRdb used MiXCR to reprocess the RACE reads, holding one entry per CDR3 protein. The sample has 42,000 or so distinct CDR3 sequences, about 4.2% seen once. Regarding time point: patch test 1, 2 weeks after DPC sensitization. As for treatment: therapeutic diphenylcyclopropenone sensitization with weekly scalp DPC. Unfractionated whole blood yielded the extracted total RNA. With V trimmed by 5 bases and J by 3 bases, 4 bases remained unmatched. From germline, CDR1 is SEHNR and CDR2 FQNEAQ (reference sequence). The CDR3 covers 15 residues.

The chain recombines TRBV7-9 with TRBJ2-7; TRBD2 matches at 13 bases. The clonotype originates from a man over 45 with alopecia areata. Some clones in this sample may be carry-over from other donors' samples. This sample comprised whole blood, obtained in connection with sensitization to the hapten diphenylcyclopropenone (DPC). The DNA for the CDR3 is TGTGCCAGCAGCCCGAGGACTAGCGGGAGCTACGAGCAGTACTTC. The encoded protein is CASSPRTSGSYEQYF.